Shown below are 4 T cell receptor beta chains from a single sample sequenced in a study of cytomegalovirus exposure and HLA in healthy donors. The PCR used 60 Vbeta and 13 Jbeta primers. This table comes from immunoSEQ multiplex PCR, and its TCRdb copy is limited to in-frame clones, with some not included. Here the sample spans roughly 120,000 clones, around 78% being singletons. The source material was PBMCs. The receptors here all came from a man aged 55 to 70 in good health and CMV-seropositive.

The CDR3 bases are TGTGCCATCAGTCTAGGACAAGTAGGCACTGAAGCTTTCTTT. It encodes CAISLGQVGTEAFF. The genes are TRBV10-3 and TRBJ1-1; D perhaps matches TRBD1 (5 bases). Trimming stripped 5 bases from V and 4 bases from J, with 14 bases between. The germline gives CDR1 ENHRY, CDR2 SYGVKD. The CDR3 consists of 14 residues.

The chain joins TRBV5-1 to TRBJ2-5, with TRBD2 matching 7 bases. The V gene end was trimmed by 4 bases and the J gene end by 5 bases; junction bases not matched to a gene: 8. Germline V lookup: CDR1 SGHRS, CDR2 YFSETQ. This CDR3 contains 14 residues. The CDR3 nucleotides are TGCGCCAGCAGCGGGGGGGACCTCCGGGAGACCCAGTACTTC. Translation gives CASSGGDLRETQYF.

V is TRBV5-6 and J is TRBJ2-7, with a weak D call TRBD2 (6 bases). Trimming took 4 bases from V and 4 from J, leaving 27 bases between them. The CDR3 loop spans 18 amino acids. Germline lookup yields CDR1 SGHDT and CDR2 YYEEEE. The CDR3 coding sequence is TGTGCCAGCAGCCCCCTAGGAGGGACCGAAGTGGGATTATACGAGCAGTACTTC. Translation gives CASSPLGGTEVGLYEQYF.

J is TRBJ1-2 and V is TRBV7-9; D possibly corresponds to TRBD1 (5 bases). There are 13 residues in the CDR3. V was trimmed by 1 base and J by 7 bases, leaving 10 bases between them. Germline CDR1 and CDR2: SEHNR and FQNEAQ (reference sequence). In nucleotides, the CDR3 is TGTGCCAGCAGCTTAGGATTCGGGGGTGGCTACACCTTC. Encoded protein: CASSLGFGGGYTF. The whole variable domain, remainder taken from reference TRBV7-9 and TRBJ1-2, is DTGVSQNPRHKITKRGQNVTFRCDPISEHNRLYWYRQTLGQGPEFLTYFQNEAQLEKSRLLSDRFSAERPKGSFSTLEIQRTEQGDSAMYLCASSLGFGGGYTFGSGTRLTVV.